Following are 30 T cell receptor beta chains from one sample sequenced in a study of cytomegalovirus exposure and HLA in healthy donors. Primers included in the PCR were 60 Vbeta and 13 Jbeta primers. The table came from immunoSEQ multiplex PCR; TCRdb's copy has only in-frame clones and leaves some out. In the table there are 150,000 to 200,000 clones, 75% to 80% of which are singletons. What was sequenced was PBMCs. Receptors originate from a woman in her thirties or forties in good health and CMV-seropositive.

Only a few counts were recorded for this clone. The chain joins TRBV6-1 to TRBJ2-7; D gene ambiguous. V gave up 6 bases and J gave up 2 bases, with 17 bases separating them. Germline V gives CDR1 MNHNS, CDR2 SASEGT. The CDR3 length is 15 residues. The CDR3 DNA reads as TGTGCCAGCAGCTACAAACCCGGGTTCCCCTACGAGCAGTACTTC. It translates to CASSYKPGFPYEQYF.

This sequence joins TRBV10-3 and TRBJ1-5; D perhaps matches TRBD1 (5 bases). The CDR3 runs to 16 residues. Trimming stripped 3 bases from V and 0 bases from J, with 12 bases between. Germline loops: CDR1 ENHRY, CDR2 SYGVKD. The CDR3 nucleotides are TGTGCCATCAGTGACCCGGGCAGGGATAGCAATCAGCCCCAGCATTTT. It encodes CAISDPGRDSNQPQHF.

The DNA of the CDR3 is TGTGCCAGCAGTACCAGACAGGGCGGTCAGCCCCAGCATTTT. It codes for CASSTRQGGQPQHF. This sequence joins TRBV27 and TRBJ1-5, with TRBD1 matching 7 bases. CDR1 is MNHEY, CDR2 SMNVEV, per germline (reference sequence). The V segment lost 5 bases and the J segment 6 bases; nucleotides outside the gene matches: 7. The CDR3 contains 14 residues.

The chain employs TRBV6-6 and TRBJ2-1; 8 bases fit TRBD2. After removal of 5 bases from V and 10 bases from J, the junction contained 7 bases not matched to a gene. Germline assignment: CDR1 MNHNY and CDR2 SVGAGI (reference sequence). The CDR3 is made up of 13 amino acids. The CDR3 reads CASSGREGEEQFF. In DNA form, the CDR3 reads TGTGCCAGCAGTGGTCGGGAGGGGGAAGAGCAGTTCTTC.

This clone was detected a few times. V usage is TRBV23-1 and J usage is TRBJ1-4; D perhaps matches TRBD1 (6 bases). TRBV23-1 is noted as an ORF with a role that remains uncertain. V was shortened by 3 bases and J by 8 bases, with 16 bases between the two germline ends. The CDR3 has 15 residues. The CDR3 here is CASSHPTGLGEKLFF. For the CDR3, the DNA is TGCGCCAGCAGTCACCCAACAGGGTTGGGGGAAAAACTGTTTTTT.

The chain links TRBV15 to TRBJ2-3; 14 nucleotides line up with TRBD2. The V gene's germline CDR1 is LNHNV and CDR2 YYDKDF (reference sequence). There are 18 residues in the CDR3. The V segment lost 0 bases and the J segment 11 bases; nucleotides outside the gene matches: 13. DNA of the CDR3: TGTGCCACCAGCAGAGATCTACAAATGGGACTAGCGGGGGAGATGCAGTATTTT. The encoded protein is CATSRDLQMGLAGEMQYF.

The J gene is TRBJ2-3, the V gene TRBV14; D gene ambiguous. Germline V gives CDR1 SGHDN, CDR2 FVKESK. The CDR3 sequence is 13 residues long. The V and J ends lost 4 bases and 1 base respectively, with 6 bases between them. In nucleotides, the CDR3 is TGTGCCAGCAGCCCCTACCGCACAGATACGCAGTATTTT. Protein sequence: CASSPYRTDTQYF.

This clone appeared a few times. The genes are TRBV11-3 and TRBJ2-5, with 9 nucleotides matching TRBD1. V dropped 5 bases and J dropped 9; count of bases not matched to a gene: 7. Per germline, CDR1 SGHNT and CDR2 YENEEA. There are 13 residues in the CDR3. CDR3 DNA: TGTGCCAGCAGCCCGGACAGGGGAGTGGCCCAGTACTTC. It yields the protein CASSPDRGVAQYF.

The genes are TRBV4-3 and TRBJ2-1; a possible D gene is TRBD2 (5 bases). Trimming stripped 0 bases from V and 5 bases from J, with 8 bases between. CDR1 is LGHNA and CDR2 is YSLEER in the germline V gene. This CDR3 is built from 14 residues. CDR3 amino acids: CASSQDELDNEQFF. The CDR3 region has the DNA TGCGCCAGCAGCCAAGATGAACTAGACAATGAGCAGTTCTTC.

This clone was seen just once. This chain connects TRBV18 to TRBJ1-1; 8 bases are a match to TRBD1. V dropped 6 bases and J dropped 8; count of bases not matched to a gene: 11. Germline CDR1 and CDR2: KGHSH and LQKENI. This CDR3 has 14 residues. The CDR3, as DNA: TGTGCCAGCTCCCCCAGCACAGGGGGTATAGAAGCTTTCTTT. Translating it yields CASSPSTGGIEAFF.

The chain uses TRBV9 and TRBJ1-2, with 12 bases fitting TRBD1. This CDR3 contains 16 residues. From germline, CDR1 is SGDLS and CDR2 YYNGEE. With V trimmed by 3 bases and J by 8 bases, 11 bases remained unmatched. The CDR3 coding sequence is TGTGCCAGCAGCGCGGTTGGGACAGGGGGCGCTTACGGCTACACCTTC. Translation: CASSAVGTGGAYGYTF.

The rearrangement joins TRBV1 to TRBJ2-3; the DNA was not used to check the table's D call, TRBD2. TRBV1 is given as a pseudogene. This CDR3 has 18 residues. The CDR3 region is CTSSQDLSQRENTDTQYF. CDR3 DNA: TGCACCAGCAGCCAAGATCTTTCACAGCGGGAGAACACAGATACGCAGTATTTT.

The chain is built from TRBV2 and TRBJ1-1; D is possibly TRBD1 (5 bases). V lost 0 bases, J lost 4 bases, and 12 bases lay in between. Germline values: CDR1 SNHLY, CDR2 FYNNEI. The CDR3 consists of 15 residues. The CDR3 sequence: CASSEAKFGGTEAFF. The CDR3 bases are TGTGCCAGCAGTGAAGCAAAGTTCGGGGGCACTGAAGCTTTCTTT.

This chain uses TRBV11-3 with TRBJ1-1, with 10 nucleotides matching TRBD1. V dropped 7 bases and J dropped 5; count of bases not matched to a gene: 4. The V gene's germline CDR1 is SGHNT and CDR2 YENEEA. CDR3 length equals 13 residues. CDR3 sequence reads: CASTRTGGTEAFF. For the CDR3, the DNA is TGTGCCAGCACCAGGACAGGGGGAACTGAAGCTTTCTTT.

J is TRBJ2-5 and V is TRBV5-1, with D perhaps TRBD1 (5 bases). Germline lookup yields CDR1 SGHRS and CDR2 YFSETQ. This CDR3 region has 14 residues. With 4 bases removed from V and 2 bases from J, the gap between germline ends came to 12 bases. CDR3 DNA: TGCGCCAGCAGCCCCGACAGTCTTCAAGAGACCCAGTACTTC. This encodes CASSPDSLQETQYF.

CDR3 coding DNA: TGCAGTGCTAGACGGTTGACAGAGCAGTACTTC. It yields the protein CSARRLTEQYF. The rearrangement links TRBV20-1 to TRBJ2-7; no clear D. The length of the CDR3 is 11 residues. V lost 2 bases to trimming and J lost 7 bases, with 9 bases between them. Germline assignment: CDR1 DFQATT and CDR2 SNEGSKA (reference sequence).

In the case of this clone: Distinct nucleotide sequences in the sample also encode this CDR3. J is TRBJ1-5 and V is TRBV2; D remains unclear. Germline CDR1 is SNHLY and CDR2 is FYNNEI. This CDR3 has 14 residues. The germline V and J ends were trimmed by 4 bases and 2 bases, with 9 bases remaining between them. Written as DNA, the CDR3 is TGTGCCAGCAGTGGGACGGGAGGCAATCAGCCCCAGCATTTT. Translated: CASSGTGGNQPQHF.

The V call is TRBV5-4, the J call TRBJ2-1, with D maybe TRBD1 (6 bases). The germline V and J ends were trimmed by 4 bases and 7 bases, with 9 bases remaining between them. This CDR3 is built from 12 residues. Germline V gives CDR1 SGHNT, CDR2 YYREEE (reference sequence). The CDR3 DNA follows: TGTGCCAGCAGCCGCACAGGGAATGAGCAGTTCTTC. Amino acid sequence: CASSRTGNEQFF.

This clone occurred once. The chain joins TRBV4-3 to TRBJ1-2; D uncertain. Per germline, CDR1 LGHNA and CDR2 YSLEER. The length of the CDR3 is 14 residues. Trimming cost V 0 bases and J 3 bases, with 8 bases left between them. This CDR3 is CASSQERADYGYTF. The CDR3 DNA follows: TGCGCCAGCAGCCAAGAGCGCGCTGACTATGGCTACACCTTC.

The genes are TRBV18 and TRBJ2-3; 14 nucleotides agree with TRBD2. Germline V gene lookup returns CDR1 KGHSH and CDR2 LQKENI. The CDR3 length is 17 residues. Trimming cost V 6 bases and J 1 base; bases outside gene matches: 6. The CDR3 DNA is TGTGCCAGCTCCCCCGGGACTAGCGGGGGACGCACAGATACGCAGTATTTT. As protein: CASSPGTSGGRTDTQYF.

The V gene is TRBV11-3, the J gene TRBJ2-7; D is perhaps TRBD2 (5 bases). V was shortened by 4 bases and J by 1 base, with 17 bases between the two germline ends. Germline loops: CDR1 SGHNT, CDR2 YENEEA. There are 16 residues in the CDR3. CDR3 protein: CASSSWTPTESYEQYF. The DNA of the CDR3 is TGTGCCAGCAGCTCCTGGACTCCGACTGAATCCTACGAGCAGTACTTC.

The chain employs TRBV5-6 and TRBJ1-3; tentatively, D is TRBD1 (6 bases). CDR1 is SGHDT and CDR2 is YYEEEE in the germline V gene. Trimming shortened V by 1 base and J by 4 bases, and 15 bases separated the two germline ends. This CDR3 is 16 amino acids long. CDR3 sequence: CASSLRGRDTGNTIYF. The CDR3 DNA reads TGTGCCAGCAGCTTGAGGGGCAGGGACACAGGAAACACCATATATTTT.

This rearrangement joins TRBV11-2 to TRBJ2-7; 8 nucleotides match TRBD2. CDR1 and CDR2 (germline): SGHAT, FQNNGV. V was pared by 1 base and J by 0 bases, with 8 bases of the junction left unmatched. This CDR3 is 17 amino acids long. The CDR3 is CASSLVGRLAGSYEQYF. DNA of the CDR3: TGTGCCAGCAGCTTAGTTGGGAGGCTAGCGGGCTCCTACGAGCAGTACTTC.

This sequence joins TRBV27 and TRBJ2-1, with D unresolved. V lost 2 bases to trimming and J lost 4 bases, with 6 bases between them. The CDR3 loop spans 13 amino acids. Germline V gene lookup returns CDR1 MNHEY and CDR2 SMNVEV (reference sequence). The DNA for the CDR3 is TGTGCCAGCAGTTTAGAGAGATACAATGAGCAGTTCTTC. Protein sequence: CASSLERYNEQFF.

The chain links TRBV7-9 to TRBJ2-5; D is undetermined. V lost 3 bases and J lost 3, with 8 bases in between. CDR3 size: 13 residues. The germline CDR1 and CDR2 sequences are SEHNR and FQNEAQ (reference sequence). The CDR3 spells CASSLMVEETQYF. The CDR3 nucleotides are TGTGCCAGCAGCTTGATGGTAGAAGAGACCCAGTACTTC.

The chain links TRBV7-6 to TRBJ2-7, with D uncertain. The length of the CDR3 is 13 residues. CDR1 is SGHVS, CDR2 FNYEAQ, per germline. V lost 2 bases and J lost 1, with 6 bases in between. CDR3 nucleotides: TGTGCCAGCAGCTTATACAGTTCCTACGAGCAGTACTTC. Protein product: CASSLYSSYEQYF.

The CDR3 loop is CASSMGKTGGSSGYTF. CDR3 sequence (DNA): TGTGCCAGCAGCATGGGTAAGACAGGGGGTAGTAGTGGCTACACCTTC. The chain joins TRBV7-9 to TRBJ1-2; 9 nucleotides align to TRBD1. Trimming removed 5 bases from V and 7 bases from J; junction bases left unmatched: 14. Germline CDR1 reads SEHNR; CDR2 reads FQNEAQ (reference sequence). This CDR3 contains 16 residues.

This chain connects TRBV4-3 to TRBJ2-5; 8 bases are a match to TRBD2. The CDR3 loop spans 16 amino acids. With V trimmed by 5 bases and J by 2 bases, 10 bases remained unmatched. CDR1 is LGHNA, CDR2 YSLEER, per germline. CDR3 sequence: CASSRGGAGVQETQYF. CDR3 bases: TGCGCCAGCAGCAGGGGGGGAGCGGGAGTACAAGAGACCCAGTACTTC.

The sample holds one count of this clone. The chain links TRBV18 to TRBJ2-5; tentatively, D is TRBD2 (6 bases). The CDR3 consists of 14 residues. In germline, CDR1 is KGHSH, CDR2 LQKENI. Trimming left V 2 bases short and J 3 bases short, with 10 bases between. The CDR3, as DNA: TGTGCCAGCTCACCAGGTAGCGGTGAAGAGACCCAGTACTTC. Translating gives CASSPGSGEETQYF.

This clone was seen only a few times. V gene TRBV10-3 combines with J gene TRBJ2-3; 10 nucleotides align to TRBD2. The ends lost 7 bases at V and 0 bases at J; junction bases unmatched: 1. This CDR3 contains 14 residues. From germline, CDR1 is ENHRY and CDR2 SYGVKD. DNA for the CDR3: TGTGCCATCAAAGCGGGGGGGAGCACAGATACGCAGTATTTT. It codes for CAIKAGGSTDTQYF.